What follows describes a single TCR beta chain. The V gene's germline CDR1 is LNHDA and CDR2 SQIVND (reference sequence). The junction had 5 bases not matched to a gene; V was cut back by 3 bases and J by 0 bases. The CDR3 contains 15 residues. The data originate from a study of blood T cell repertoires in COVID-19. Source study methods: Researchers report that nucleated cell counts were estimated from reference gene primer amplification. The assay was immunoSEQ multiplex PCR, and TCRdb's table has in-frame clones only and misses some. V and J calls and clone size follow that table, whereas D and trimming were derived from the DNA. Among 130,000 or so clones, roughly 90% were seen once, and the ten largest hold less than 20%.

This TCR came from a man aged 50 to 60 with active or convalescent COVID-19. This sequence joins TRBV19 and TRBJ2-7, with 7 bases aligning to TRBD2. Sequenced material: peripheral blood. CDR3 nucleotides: TGTGCCAGTAGTATCGCGGGGGACTCCTCCTACGAGCAGTACTTC. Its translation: CASSIAGDSSYEQYF.